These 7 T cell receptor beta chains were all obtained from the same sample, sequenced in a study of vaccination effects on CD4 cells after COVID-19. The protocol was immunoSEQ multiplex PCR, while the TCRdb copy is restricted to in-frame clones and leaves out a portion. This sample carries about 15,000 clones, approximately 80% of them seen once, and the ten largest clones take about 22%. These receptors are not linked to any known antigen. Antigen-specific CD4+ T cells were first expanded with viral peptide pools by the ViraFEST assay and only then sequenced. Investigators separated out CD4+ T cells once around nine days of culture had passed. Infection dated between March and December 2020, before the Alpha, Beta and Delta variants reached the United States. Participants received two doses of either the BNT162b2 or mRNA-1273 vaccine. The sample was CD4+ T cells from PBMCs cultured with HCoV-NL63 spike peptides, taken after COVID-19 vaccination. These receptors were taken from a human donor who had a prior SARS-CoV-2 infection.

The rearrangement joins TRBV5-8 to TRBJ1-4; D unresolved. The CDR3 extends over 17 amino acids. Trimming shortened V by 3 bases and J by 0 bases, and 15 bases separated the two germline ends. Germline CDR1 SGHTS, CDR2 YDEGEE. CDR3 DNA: TGTGCCAGCAGCTCGCCCGGGAGGAGTCCAACTAATGAAAAACTGTTTTTT. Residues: CASSSPGRSPTNEKLFF. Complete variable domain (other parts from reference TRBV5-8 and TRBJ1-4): EAGVTQSPTHLIKTRGQQATLRCSPISGHTSVYWYQQALGLGLQFLLWYDEGEERNRGNFPPRFSGRQFPNYSSELNVNALELEDSALYLCASSSPGRSPTNEKLFFGSGTQLSVL.

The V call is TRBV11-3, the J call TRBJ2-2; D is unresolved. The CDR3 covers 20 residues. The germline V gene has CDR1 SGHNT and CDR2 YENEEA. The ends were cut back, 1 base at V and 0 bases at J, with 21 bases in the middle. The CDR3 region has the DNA TGTGCCAGCAGCTTAGGTGCCCGGTTCTCCCGAACCCCGAACACCGGGGAGCTGTTTTTT. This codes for CASSLGARFSRTPNTGELFF.

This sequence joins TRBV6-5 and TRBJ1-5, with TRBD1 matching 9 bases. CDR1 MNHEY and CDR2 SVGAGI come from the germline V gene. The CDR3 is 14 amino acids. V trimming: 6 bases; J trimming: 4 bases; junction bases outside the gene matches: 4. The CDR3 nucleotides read TGTGCCAGCAGCTCAGGACAGGGGAATCAGCCCCAGCATTTT. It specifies CASSSGQGNQPQHF.

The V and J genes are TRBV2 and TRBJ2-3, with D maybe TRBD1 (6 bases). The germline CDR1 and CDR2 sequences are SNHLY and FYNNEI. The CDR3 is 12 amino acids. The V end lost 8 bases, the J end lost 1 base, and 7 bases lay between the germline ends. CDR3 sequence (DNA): TGTGCCAGCGCAGGGGGCACAGATACGCAGTATTTT. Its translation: CASAGGTDTQYF.

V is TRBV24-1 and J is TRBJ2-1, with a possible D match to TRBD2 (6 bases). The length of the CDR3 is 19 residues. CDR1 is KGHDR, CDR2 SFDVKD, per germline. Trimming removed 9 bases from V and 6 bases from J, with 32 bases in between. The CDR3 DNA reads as TGTGCCACCGGGGGAAAAGACGGAGGCGGGAAAAAGCCCCTCAATGAGCAGTTCTTC. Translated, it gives CATGGKDGGGKKPLNEQFF.

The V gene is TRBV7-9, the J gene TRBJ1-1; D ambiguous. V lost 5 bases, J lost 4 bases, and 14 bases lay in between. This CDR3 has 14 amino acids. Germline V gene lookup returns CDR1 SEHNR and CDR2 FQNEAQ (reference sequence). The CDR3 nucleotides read TGTGCCAGCAGCCCCGTGGCACGCGCCACTGAAGCTTTCTTT. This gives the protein CASSPVARATEAFF.

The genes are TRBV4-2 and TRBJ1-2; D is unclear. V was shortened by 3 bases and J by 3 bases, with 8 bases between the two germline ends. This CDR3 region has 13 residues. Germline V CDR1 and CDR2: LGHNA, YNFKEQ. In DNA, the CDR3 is TGTGCCAGCAGCCACATGAGAGACTATGGCTACACCTTC. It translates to CASSHMRDYGYTF.